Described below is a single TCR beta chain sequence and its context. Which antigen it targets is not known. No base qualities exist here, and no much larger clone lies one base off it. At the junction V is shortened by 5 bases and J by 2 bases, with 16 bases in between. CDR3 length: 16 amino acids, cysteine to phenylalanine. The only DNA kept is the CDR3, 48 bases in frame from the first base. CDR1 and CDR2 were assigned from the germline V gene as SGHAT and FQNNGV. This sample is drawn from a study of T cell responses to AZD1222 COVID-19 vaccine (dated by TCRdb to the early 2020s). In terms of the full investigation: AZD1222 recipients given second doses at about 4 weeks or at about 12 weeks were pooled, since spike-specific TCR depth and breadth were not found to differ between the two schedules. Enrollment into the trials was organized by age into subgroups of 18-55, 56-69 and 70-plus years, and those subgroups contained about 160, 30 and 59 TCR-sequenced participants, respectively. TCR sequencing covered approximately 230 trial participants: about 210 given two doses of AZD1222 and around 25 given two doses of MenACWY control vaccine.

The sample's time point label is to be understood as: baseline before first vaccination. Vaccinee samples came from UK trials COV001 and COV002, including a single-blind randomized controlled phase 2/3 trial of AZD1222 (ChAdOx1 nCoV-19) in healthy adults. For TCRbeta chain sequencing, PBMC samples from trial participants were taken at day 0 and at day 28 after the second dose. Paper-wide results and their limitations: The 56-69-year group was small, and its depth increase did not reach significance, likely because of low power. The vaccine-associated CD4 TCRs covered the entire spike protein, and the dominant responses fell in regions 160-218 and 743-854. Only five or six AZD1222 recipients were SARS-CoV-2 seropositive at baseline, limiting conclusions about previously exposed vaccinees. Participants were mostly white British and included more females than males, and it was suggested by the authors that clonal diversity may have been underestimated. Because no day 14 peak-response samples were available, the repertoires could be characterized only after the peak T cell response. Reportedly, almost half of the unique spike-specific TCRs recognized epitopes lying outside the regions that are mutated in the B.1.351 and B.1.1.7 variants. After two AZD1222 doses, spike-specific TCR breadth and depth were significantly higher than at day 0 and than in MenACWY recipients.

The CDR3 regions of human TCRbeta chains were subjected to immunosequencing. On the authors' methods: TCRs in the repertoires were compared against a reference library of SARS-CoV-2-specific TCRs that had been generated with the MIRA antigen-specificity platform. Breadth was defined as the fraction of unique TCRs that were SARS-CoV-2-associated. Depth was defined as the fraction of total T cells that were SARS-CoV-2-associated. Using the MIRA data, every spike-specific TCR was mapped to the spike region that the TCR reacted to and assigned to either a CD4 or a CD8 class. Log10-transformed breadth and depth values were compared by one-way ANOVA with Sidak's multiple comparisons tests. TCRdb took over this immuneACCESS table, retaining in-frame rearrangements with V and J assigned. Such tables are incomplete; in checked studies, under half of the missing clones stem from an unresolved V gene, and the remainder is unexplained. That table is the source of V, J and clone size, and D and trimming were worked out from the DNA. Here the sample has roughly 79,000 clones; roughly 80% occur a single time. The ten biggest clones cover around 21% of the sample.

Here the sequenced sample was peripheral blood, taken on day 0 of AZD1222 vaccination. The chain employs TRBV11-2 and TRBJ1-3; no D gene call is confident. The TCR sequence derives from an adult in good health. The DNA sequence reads TGTGCCAGCAGCCTCGGGTACTCTGTTGCTGGAAACACCATATATTTT. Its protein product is CASSLGYSVAGNTIYF.